This T cell receptor (beta chain) was recorded in a study of T cells in Graves' hyperthyroidism and ophthalmopathy. General observations from the study: In the analysis, a 13 V-J model separated ophthalmopathy from stable hyperthyroidism.

CDR3 length equals 16 residues. Germline CDR1 DFQATT, CDR2 SNEGSKA (reference sequence). Trimming shortened V by 0 bases and J by 2 bases, and 15 bases separated the two germline ends. This clonotype occurred many times. Its matching antigen is unknown. The CDR3 regions of TCR beta were amplified from RNA transcripts. The primer set for the first-round RT-PCR of the TCR CDR3 was HTBI. TCRdb reprocessed the multiplex PCR reads with MiXCR, giving one entry per CDR3 protein. The sample records 190,000 or so distinct CDR3 sequences, around 20% being singletons. The chain has TRBV20-1 and TRBJ2-3; D gene ambiguous. This TCR was sampled from a man aged 35 to 55 with Graves' hyperthyroidism. The sample consisted of blood. This CDR3 is CSARDSYLGFTDTQYF. CDR3 nucleotides: TGCAGTGCTAGAGATAGTTATTTGGGGTTCACAGATACGCAGTATTTT.